Each of the 27 T cell receptor beta chains below was sequenced from the same sample in a study of OX40 agonist ivuxolimab in advanced cancers. Clones were read by immunoSEQ multiplex PCR, and TCRdb kept only the in-frame ones, dropping some. The sample records tens of thousands of clones, around nine tenths being singletons. This specimen was CD4+ or CD8+ T cells sorted from blood, taken in a trial of the OX40 agonist ivuxolimab. The receptors were sampled from an adult with an advanced solid tumor such as melanoma, head and neck, liver or kidney cancer.

The chain joins TRBV18 to TRBJ1-5, with 7 bases matching TRBD1. The V gene's germline CDR1 is KGHSH and CDR2 LQKENI. With V trimmed by 8 bases and J by 4 bases, 11 bases remained unmatched. The CDR3 is made up of 15 amino acids. CDR3 region: CASQGQAGPNQPQHF. CDR3 DNA sequence: TGTGCCAGCCAAGGACAGGCGGGTCCTAATCAGCCCCAGCATTTT. The variable domain in full, with the rest retrieved from reference TRBV18 and TRBJ1-5, is NAGVMQNPRHLVRRRGQEARLRCSPMKGHSHVYWYRQLPEEGLKFMVYLQKENIIDESGMPKERFSAEFPKEGPSILRIQQVVRGDSAAYFCASQGQAGPNQPQHFGDGTRLSIL.

J is TRBJ2-1 and V is TRBV5-6; 7 bases fit TRBD1. V was clipped by 4 bases and J by 5 bases; unmatched bases: 6. Germline-derived CDR1 and CDR2 are SGHDT and YYEEEE. This CDR3 has 14 amino acids. In DNA, the CDR3 is TGTGCCAGCAGCAGGGGACAGCCTAACAATGAGCAGTTCTTC. Translation: CASSRGQPNNEQFF.

This chain uses TRBV7-9 with TRBJ2-3; maybe TRBD2 (5 bases). V was shortened by 3 bases and J by 6 bases, with 16 bases between the two germline ends. CDR3 size: 15 residues. Germline V gives CDR1 SEHNR, CDR2 FQNEAQ (reference sequence). CDR3 coding DNA: TGTGCCAGCAGCTTTGCCGCCAGCGGTCGGGATACGCAGTATTTT. It codes for CASSFAASGRDTQYF. The whole variable domain, filled in from reference TRBV7-9 and TRBJ2-3, reads DTGVSQNPRHKITKRGQNVTFRCDPISEHNRLYWYRQTLGQGPEFLTYFQNEAQLEKSRLLSDRFSAERPKGSFSTLEIQRTEQGDSAMYLCASSFAASGRDTQYFGPGTRLTVL.

Only one count was recorded for this clone. The chain combines TRBV27 with TRBJ1-2, with TRBD1 identical over 9 bases. This CDR3 has 13 residues. With V trimmed by 6 bases and J by 5 bases, 4 bases remained unmatched. Looked up from germline, CDR1 is MNHEY and CDR2 is SMNVEV (reference sequence). CDR3 protein: CASSPDRGYGYTF. DNA of the CDR3: TGTGCCAGCAGCCCGGACAGGGGATATGGCTACACCTTC.

This clone was counted once. J is TRBJ1-1 and V is TRBV18, with D unclear. There are 15 residues in the CDR3. Germline V lookup: CDR1 KGHSH, CDR2 LQKENI. V was trimmed by 2 bases and J by 3 bases, leaving 13 bases between them. The CDR3 spells CASSPINPGDTEAFF. For the CDR3, the DNA is TGTGCCAGCTCACCAATTAACCCCGGGGACACTGAAGCTTTCTTT.

The rearrangement uses TRBV29-1 and TRBJ2-5; 10 bases are shared with TRBD2. The CDR3 is 15 amino acids. J lost 4 bases, V lost 3 bases, and 8 bases had no gene match. CDR1 and CDR2 from the germline V gene are SQVTM and ANQGSEA. The CDR3 bases are TGCAGCGTTGAGGGTTCTAGCGGGAGTAGAGAGACCCAGTACTTC. This codes for CSVEGSSGSRETQYF.

The chain recombines TRBV4-2 with TRBJ2-2; D possibly corresponds to TRBD2 (5 bases). There are 15 residues in the CDR3. Trimming removed 5 bases from V and 5 bases from J, with 15 bases in between. Per the germline V gene, CDR1 is LGHNA and CDR2 is YNFKEQ. In DNA form, the CDR3 reads TGTGCCAGCAGCACCCTAGCAAATCCTACCGGGGAGCTGTTTTTT. Translated: CASSTLANPTGELFF.

The V gene is TRBV28, the J gene TRBJ2-7; the D is unclear. Germline CDR1 MDHEN, CDR2 SYDVKM. V lost 8 bases and J lost 0, with 20 bases in between. The CDR3 covers 16 residues. CDR3 nucleotides: TGTGCCAGCCGTTCCGCGGCCGCCGGCGACTCCTACGAGCAGTACTTC. Its protein product is CASRSAAAGDSYEQYF.

V and J are TRBV4-3 and TRBJ1-4; maybe TRBD1 (5 bases). Germline loops: CDR1 LGHNA, CDR2 YSLEER. V was shortened by 6 bases and J by 4 bases, with 15 bases between the two germline ends. This CDR3 has 15 amino acids. The CDR3 region is CASSHGGGINEKLFF. Here the CDR3 DNA reads TGCGCCAGCAGTCACGGGGGTGGGATTAATGAAAAACTGTTTTTT.

V gene TRBV11-1 combines with J gene TRBJ2-1; D perhaps matches TRBD2 (5 bases). The germline gives CDR1 SGHAT, CDR2 FQDESV (reference sequence). Trimming took off 5 bases at V and 7 bases at J, with 12 bases between the two ends. The CDR3 totals 13 residues. As DNA, the CDR3 is TGTGCCAGCAGCCCTAGCCCTCAAAATGAGCAGTTCTTC. Protein sequence: CASSPSPQNEQFF. Together with reference TRBV11-1 and TRBJ2-1, the CDR3 gives the full variable domain: EAEVAQSPRYKITEKSQAVAFWCDPISGHATLYWYRQILGQGPELLVQFQDESVVDDSQLPKDRFSAERLKGVDSTLKIQPAELGDSAMYLCASSPSPQNEQFFGPGTRLTVL.

This chain uses TRBV7-3 with TRBJ2-3; 7 nucleotides align to TRBD2. In germline, CDR1 is SGHTA, CDR2 FQGTGA. The junction had 14 bases not matched to a gene; V was cut back by 5 bases and J by 3 bases. The CDR3 has 17 residues. The chain's CDR3 is CASSPSPGRELTDTQYF. DNA for the CDR3: TGTGCCAGCAGCCCGTCCCCCGGGCGGGAGTTGACAGATACGCAGTATTTT.

The chain is built from TRBV4-1 and TRBJ1-6; D is unclear. The CDR3 runs to 10 residues. Per the germline V gene, CDR1 is MGHRA and CDR2 is YSYEKL. V was clipped by 11 bases and J by 11 bases, with 10 bases between them. Here the CDR3 reads CALNGAPLHF. In DNA form, the CDR3 reads TGCGCCCTTAACGGGGCACCCCTCCACTTT.

The CDR3 reads CASSENRDITYEQYF. In DNA form, the CDR3 reads TGTGCCAGCAGTGAAAATCGGGACATCACCTACGAGCAGTACTTC. The chain has TRBV2 and TRBJ2-7; D perhaps matches TRBD1 (6 bases). The CDR3 runs 15 residues. Germline CDR1 and CDR2: SNHLY and FYNNEI. Trimming took 2 bases from V and 2 from J, leaving 13 bases between them.

The V call is TRBV19, the J call TRBJ2-3; TRBD1 matches 7 bases. Trimming removed 5 bases from V and 3 bases from J; junction bases left unmatched: 5. The CDR3 runs 14 residues. Germline values: CDR1 LNHDA, CDR2 SQIVND (reference sequence). CDR3 DNA: TGTGCCAGTAGTTCGGACAGGAAGACAGATACGCAGTATTTT. Translation: CASSSDRKTDTQYF.

The chain employs TRBV7-9 and TRBJ1-4; the D gene is possibly TRBD1 (5 bases). The CDR3 runs to 13 residues. Germline lookup yields CDR1 SEHNR and CDR2 FQNEAQ (reference sequence). The V end was cut by 7 bases, the J end by 14 bases, with 20 bases between. The CDR3 nucleotides are TGTGCCAGCAAGAAACTTCAGGGTACTGAGCTGTTTTTT. This gives the protein CASKKLQGTELFF.

The genes are TRBV5-5 and TRBJ2-7, with 7 bases aligning to TRBD2. CDR1 is SGHKS and CDR2 is YYEKEE in the germline V gene (reference sequence). Losses at the gene ends were 3 bases for V and 1 base for J; bases not matched to a gene: 7. The CDR3 is made up of 15 amino acids. CDR3 DNA sequence: TGTGCCAGCAGCTCCTCGGGAGGAATATCCTACGAGCAGTACTTC. Translating gives CASSSSGGISYEQYF.

On this clone: Other DNA sequences of this sample code for an identical CDR3. The gene calls are TRBV18 and TRBJ2-2; D is uncertain. The CDR3 spans 14 residues. Germline V CDR1 and CDR2: KGHSH, LQKENI. Deletions cut 1 base from V and 0 bases from J, with 3 bases between. In DNA, the CDR3 is TGTGCCAGCTCACCACTAGCGAACACCGGGGAGCTGTTTTTT. Translating gives CASSPLANTGELFF.

This chain joins TRBV7-9 and TRBJ1-6; D is undetermined. Germline V gene data show CDR1 as SEHNR and CDR2 as FQNEAQ (reference sequence). The CDR3 has 13 residues. V was trimmed by 5 bases and J by 10 bases, leaving 12 bases between them. Here the CDR3 DNA reads TGTGCCAGCAGCCCAACGACGGTCTCACCCCTCCACTTT. This codes for CASSPTTVSPLHF.

The chain couples TRBV28 to TRBJ1-2; possibly TRBD1 for D (5 bases). Germline V gene sequence: CDR1 MDHEN, CDR2 SYDVKM. CDR3 size: 12 residues. The V and J ends lost 5 bases and 5 bases respectively, with 9 bases between them. The CDR3 DNA sequence: TGTGCCAGCAGTCCAAGACAGTATGGCTACACCTTC. Its translation: CASSPRQYGYTF.

In this sample, this clone turned up once. The rearrangement joins TRBV27 to TRBJ2-1; no clear D. V was pared by 5 bases and J by 0 bases, with 11 bases between. The CDR3 extends over 15 amino acids. Germline CDR1 and CDR2: MNHEY and SMNVEV (reference sequence). This CDR3 reads CASSLHRSSYNEQFF. The CDR3 DNA reads as TGTGCCAGCAGTCTACACCGATCCTCCTACAATGAGCAGTTCTTC.

V is TRBV5-1 and J is TRBJ2-3, with a tentative D call TRBD2 (5 bases). The germline CDR1 and CDR2 sequences are SGHRS and YFSETQ. The CDR3 runs 15 residues. The V and J ends lost 0 bases and 2 bases respectively, with 10 bases between them. The CDR3 loop is CASSLVSRATDTQYF. The CDR3 nucleotides read TGCGCCAGCAGCTTGGTTTCGCGGGCCACAGATACGCAGTATTTT.

The V gene is TRBV7-9, the J gene TRBJ2-2, with D unresolved. Per the germline V gene, CDR1 is SEHNR and CDR2 is FQNEAQ (reference sequence). V dropped 5 bases and J dropped 3 bases, with 19 bases sitting between them. The CDR3 has 17 amino acids. CDR3 bases: TGTGCCAGCAGCGCCATCAGTGGGTTGGGCTACACCGGGGAGCTGTTTTTT. It translates to CASSAISGLGYTGELFF.

This sequence joins TRBV28 and TRBJ1-5, with TRBD1 matching 7 bases. J lost 1 base, V lost 6 bases, and 12 bases had no gene match. The length of the CDR3 is 17 residues. Germline V lookup: CDR1 MDHEN, CDR2 SYDVKM. This chain's CDR3 is CASSSRGTGVSNQPQHF. The CDR3 DNA is TGTGCCAGCAGCTCACGGGGAACAGGGGTAAGCAATCAGCCCCAGCATTTT.

This sequence joins TRBV19 and TRBJ1-2; TRBD1 matches at 10 bases. The J segment lost 8 bases and the V segment lost 7 bases, leaving 16 bases of the junction unmatched. CDR3 length equals 16 residues. Germline lookup yields CDR1 LNHDA and CDR2 SQIVND (reference sequence). CDR3: CASTRAGTGEIRGYTF. In DNA form, the CDR3 reads TGTGCCAGTACCCGCGCCGGGACAGGGGAAATTAGAGGCTACACCTTC.

This clone is a singleton in its sample. The V and J genes are TRBV5-1 and TRBJ2-3; D is unclear. Germline CDR1 and CDR2: SGHRS and YFSETQ. The CDR3 totals 14 residues. The germline V and J ends were trimmed by 0 bases and 6 bases, with 11 bases remaining between them. The CDR3 region is CASSLAYQQDTQYF. DNA for the CDR3: TGCGCCAGCAGCTTGGCCTACCAACAGGATACGCAGTATTTT. The whole variable domain, filled in from reference TRBV5-1 and TRBJ2-3, reads KAGVTQTPRYLIKTRGQQVTLSCSPISGHRSVSWYQQTPGQGLQFLFEYFSETQRNKGNFPGRFSGRQFSNSRSEMNVSTLELGDSALYLCASSLAYQQDTQYFGPGTRLTVL.

The rearrangement links TRBV7-9 to TRBJ2-7, with D perhaps TRBD1 or TRBD2 (5 bases each). The germline V gene has CDR1 SEHNR and CDR2 FQNEAQ (reference sequence). Between the trimmed V and J ends, which lost 0 bases and 5 bases, there was a span of 11 bases. The CDR3 consists of 14 residues. The CDR3 loop reads CASSLAGAFHEQYF. CDR3 in DNA: TGTGCCAGCAGCTTAGCCGGGGCCTTTCACGAGCAGTACTTC.

The chain carries TRBV28 and TRBJ2-1, with 9 bases that match TRBD2. The J segment lost 8 bases and the V segment lost 3 bases, leaving 17 bases of the junction unmatched. CDR3 size: 18 residues. Germline CDR1 and CDR2: MDHEN and SYDVKM. CDR3 region: CASSFLAGGLREGDEQFF. The DNA of the CDR3 is TGTGCCAGCAGTTTCTTGGCGGGAGGGCTTAGGGAAGGGGATGAGCAGTTCTTC.